One sample yielded the 2 T cell receptor beta chains listed below, sequenced in a study of blood T cell repertoires in COVID-19. Libraries were prepared by immunoSEQ multiplex PCR; TCRdb keeps only in-frame clonotypes and omits some of them. This sample carries some 130,000 clones, 90% of them seen once, and the ten largest clones take less than 5%. Sequenced sample: peripheral blood. The receptors shown here come from a man aged 55 to 70 with COVID-19, enrolled during active disease.

This chain links TRBV5-1 with TRBJ2-1, with TRBD2 as a possible D gene (7 bases). Trimming took off 4 bases at V and 6 bases at J, with 17 bases between the two ends. CDR3 length: 15 amino acids. The germline CDR1 and CDR2 sequences are SGHRS and YFSETQ. This chain's CDR3 is CASSPLGGGRNEQFF. The CDR3 DNA sequence: TGCGCCAGCAGCCCTTTGGGAGGGGGGCGCAATGAGCAGTTCTTC.

The V and J genes are TRBV24-1 and TRBJ2-1; 8 bases match TRBD2. The CDR3 has 16 residues. J was trimmed by 10 bases and V by 0 bases; bases with no gene match: 10. CDR1 and CDR2 (germline): KGHDR, SFDVKD. The CDR3: CATSDLLPGGQSEQFF. Here the CDR3 DNA reads TGTGCCACCAGTGATTTGCTCCCGGGGGGGCAAAGCGAGCAGTTCTTC.